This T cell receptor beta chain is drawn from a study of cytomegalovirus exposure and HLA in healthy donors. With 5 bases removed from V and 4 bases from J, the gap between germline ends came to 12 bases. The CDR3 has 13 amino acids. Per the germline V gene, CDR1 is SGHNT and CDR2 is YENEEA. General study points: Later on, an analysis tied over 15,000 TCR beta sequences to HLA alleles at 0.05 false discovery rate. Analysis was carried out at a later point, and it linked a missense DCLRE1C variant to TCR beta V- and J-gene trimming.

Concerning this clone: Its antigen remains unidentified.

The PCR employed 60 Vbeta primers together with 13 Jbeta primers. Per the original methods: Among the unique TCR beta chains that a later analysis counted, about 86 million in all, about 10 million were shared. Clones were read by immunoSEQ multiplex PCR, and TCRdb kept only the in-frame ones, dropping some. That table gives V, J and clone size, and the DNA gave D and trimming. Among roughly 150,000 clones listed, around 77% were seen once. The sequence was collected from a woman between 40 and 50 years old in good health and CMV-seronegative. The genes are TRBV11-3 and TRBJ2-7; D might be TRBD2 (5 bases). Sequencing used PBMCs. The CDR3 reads CASSPREGYEQYF. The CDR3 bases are TGTGCCAGCAGCCCCCGAGAGGGTTACGAGCAGTACTTC.